Below, 19 T cell receptor beta chains from the same sample are listed, as sequenced in a study of blood T cell repertoires in COVID-19. The assay was immunoSEQ multiplex PCR, and TCRdb's table has in-frame clones only and misses some. This table holds a few hundred thousand clones, 89% found once. Sequenced input: peripheral blood. These receptors all stem from a woman between 40 and 55 years old who had recovered from COVID-19.

The V call is TRBV19, the J call TRBJ2-7; 8 bases agree with TRBD1. Germline V gene data show CDR1 as LNHDA and CDR2 as SQIVND (reference sequence). The J segment lost 4 bases and the V segment lost 5 bases, leaving 10 bases of the junction unmatched. The CDR3 consists of 15 residues. The CDR3 is CASSASGTGVYEQYF. In nucleotides, the CDR3 is TGTGCCAGTAGTGCGTCCGGGACAGGAGTTTACGAGCAGTACTTC.

The V and J genes are TRBV9 and TRBJ2-2, with no clear D. Trimming took off 5 bases at V and 0 bases at J, with 8 bases between the two ends. CDR3 size: 14 residues. CDR1 and CDR2 (germline): SGDLS, YYNGEE. The CDR3 DNA sequence: TGTGCCAGCAGGGCGACAACGAACACCGGGGAGCTGTTTTTT. Protein sequence: CASRATTNTGELFF.

The chain recombines TRBV6-2 or TRBV6-3 with TRBJ1-2; D may be TRBD1 (5 bases). The CDR3 totals 14 residues. Deletions cut 5 bases from V and 8 bases from J, with 18 bases between. Germline CDR1 reads MNHEY; CDR2 reads SVGEGT. The CDR3 here is CASSQPDKPVGYTF. DNA of the CDR3: TGTGCCAGCAGTCAGCCGGACAAGCCGGTGGGCTACACCTTC.

The chain is built from TRBV2 and TRBJ1-2; D is unclear. V lost 5 bases to trimming and J lost 7 bases, with 11 bases between them. Germline loops: CDR1 SNHLY, CDR2 FYNNEI. The CDR3 loop spans 12 amino acids. The CDR3 nucleotides are TGTGCCAGCAGTCCCAGGTCCGCTGGCTACACCTTC. Encoded protein: CASSPRSAGYTF.

This chain links TRBV2 with TRBJ2-3, with 13 bases aligning to TRBD2. Germline CDR1 is SNHLY and CDR2 is FYNNEI. The CDR3 totals 15 residues. V was clipped by 5 bases and J by 8 bases; unmatched bases: 7. CDR3 DNA sequence: TGTGCCAGCAGTCTACTAGCGGGAGGGCCGGGTACGCAGTATTTT. Its protein is CASSLLAGGPGTQYF.

This chain links TRBV4-1 with TRBJ1-5, with D possibly being TRBD1 (5 bases). The ends were cut back, 2 bases at V and 5 bases at J, with 10 bases in the middle. The germline V gene has CDR1 MGHRA and CDR2 YSYEKL. This CDR3 comprises 14 residues. The DNA of the CDR3 is TGCGCCAGCAGCCAAATCGGGGGGGATCAGCCCCAGCATTTT. Protein product: CASSQIGGDQPQHF.

In nucleotides, the CDR3 is TGTGCCAGCAGGGGGACAGGCTCTGAAGCTTTCTTT. Translation gives CASRGTGSEAFF. The gene calls are TRBV11-2 and TRBJ1-1; TRBD1 matches 8 bases. Trimming at V came to 6 bases and at J to 6 bases, leaving 3 bases not matched to a gene. This CDR3 has 12 amino acids. Per the germline V gene, CDR1 is SGHAT and CDR2 is FQNNGV. The whole variable domain, filled in from reference TRBV11-2 and TRBJ1-1, reads EAGVAQSPRYKIIEKRQSVAFWCNPISGHATLYWYQQILGQGPKLLIQFQNNGVVDDSQLPKDRFSAERLKGVDSTLKIQPAKLEDSAVYLCASRGTGSEAFFGQGTRLTVV.

The chain is built from TRBV15 and TRBJ1-5, with D perhaps matching TRBD1 (6 bases). This CDR3 region has 17 residues. V lost 0 bases and J 7 bases, leaving 19 bases between the germline ends. Germline V gene lookup returns CDR1 LNHNV and CDR2 YYDKDF (reference sequence). CDR3 in amino acids: CATSREHRQVGVQPQHF. The CDR3 DNA reads TGTGCCACCAGCAGAGAGCACAGACAGGTCGGGGTGCAGCCCCAGCATTTT. The variable domain in full, with the rest retrieved from reference TRBV15 and TRBJ1-5, is DAMVIQNPRYQVTQFGKPVTLSCSQTLNHNVMYWYQQKSSQAPKLLFHYYDKDFNNEADTPDNFQSRRPNTSFCFLDIRSPGLGDTAMYLCATSREHRQVGVQPQHFGDGTRLSIL.

The chain joins TRBV24-1 to TRBJ2-3; 7 bases agree with TRBD2. The CDR3 has 17 amino acids. CDR1 is KGHDR and CDR2 is SFDVKD in the germline V gene. Losses at the gene ends were 4 bases for V and 2 bases for J; bases not matched to a gene: 11. The CDR3 loop reads CATSDPSSGHSTDTQYF. CDR3 nucleotides: TGTGCCACCAGTGACCCAAGTAGCGGGCATTCCACAGATACGCAGTATTTT.

The rearrangement joins TRBV12-3 or TRBV12-4 to TRBJ2-1, with TRBD1 matching 8 bases. The CDR3 runs to 13 residues. Losses at the gene ends were 6 bases for V and 4 bases for J; bases not matched to a gene: 2. The CDR3 loop is CASRRDRYNEQFF. The CDR3, as DNA: TGTGCCAGCAGGCGGGACAGGTACAATGAGCAGTTCTTC.

The rearrangement joins TRBV3-1 (or the pseudogene TRBV3-2) to TRBJ2-7; maybe TRBD2 (6 bases). Between the trimmed V and J ends, which lost 5 bases and 3 bases, there was a span of 20 bases. The germline gives CDR1 LGHDT, CDR2 YNNKEL (reference sequence). CDR3 length: 16 residues. In nucleotides, the CDR3 is TGTGCCAGCAGCTTTCACCCGGGACTTCGGAACTACGAGCAGTACGTC. Translated: CASSFHPGLRNYEQYV.

The CDR3 region is CASRTGGAGTTEAFF. DNA of the CDR3: TGTGCCAGTAGGACAGGGGGCGCCGGTACGACTGAAGCTTTCTTT. The chain carries TRBV19 and TRBJ1-1; 10 bases fit TRBD1. This CDR3 comprises 15 residues. V was pared by 6 bases and J by 5 bases, with 9 bases of the junction left unmatched. Germline lookup yields CDR1 LNHDA and CDR2 SQIVND (reference sequence).

This clone appeared a few times. The rearrangement links TRBV7-6 to TRBJ1-3; no clear D. The CDR3 covers 15 residues. The germline V and J ends were trimmed by 1 base and 5 bases, with 12 bases remaining between them. Germline assignment: CDR1 SGHVS and CDR2 FNYEAQ. The CDR3 here is CASSLDSLNRNTIYF. The CDR3 nucleotides are TGTGCCAGCAGCTTAGATAGTCTAAACCGAAACACCATATATTTT.

The chain links TRBV9 to TRBJ1-3; D gene ambiguous. Germline CDR1 SGDLS, CDR2 YYNGEE. The CDR3 has 15 residues. The V gene lost 0 bases and the J gene lost 4 bases, with 11 bases spanning the gap. The CDR3 region is CASSVGNGPGNTIYF. CDR3 sequence (DNA): TGTGCCAGCAGCGTAGGTAATGGGCCCGGAAACACCATATATTTT.

The chain combines TRBV6-1 with TRBJ1-1, with TRBD1 identical over 7 bases. Per the germline V gene, CDR1 is MNHNS and CDR2 is SASEGT. The trim removed 3 bases at V and 3 bases at J, leaving 7 bases unmatched. The CDR3 has 15 residues. The CDR3 region is CASSEATGRDTEAFF. The CDR3 bases are TGTGCCAGCAGTGAGGCGACAGGGAGAGACACTGAAGCTTTCTTT.

The chain links TRBV5-4 to TRBJ1-2; 7 bases match TRBD1. The CDR3 is made up of 14 amino acids. The germline CDR1 and CDR2 sequences are SGHNT and YYREEE (reference sequence). V was pared by 5 bases and J by 4 bases, with 8 bases of the junction left unmatched. CDR3 region: CASSFDREIYGYTF. DNA for the CDR3: TGTGCCAGCAGTTTTGACAGGGAAATCTATGGCTACACCTTC. The full variable domain, rest sourced from reference TRBV5-4 and TRBJ1-2, is ETGVTQSPTHLIKTRGQQVTLRCSSQSGHNTVSWYQQALGQGPQFIFQYYREEENGRGNFPPRFSGLQFPNYSSELNVNALELDDSALYLCASSFDREIYGYTFGSGTRLTVV.

CDR3 sequence reads: CASSEGQVNYGYTF. CDR3 DNA: TGTGCCAGCAGTGAGGGACAAGTGAACTATGGCTACACCTTC. J is TRBJ1-2 and V is TRBV2; D may be TRBD1 (6 bases). This CDR3 contains 14 residues. V lost 3 bases to trimming and J lost 2 bases, with 10 bases between them. Germline CDR1 reads SNHLY; CDR2 reads FYNNEI.

V gene TRBV19 combines with J gene TRBJ1-6; D not resolved. V was trimmed by 5 bases and J by 9 bases, leaving 8 bases between them. CDR1 and CDR2 (germline): LNHDA, SQIVND (reference sequence). The CDR3 has 12 residues. The DNA for the CDR3 is TGTGCCAGTAGTGTCGGTGGTTCACCCCTCCACTTT. Protein sequence: CASSVGGSPLHF.

The V call is TRBV20-1, the J call TRBJ2-7; TRBD1 agrees at 8 bases. CDR1 and CDR2 from the germline V gene are DFQATT and SNEGSKA (reference sequence). The CDR3 spans 13 residues. J lost 2 bases, V lost 3 bases, and 3 bases had no gene match. CDR3 region: CSASDRGTYEQYF. CDR3 DNA sequence: TGCAGTGCTAGTGACAGGGGAACCTACGAGCAGTACTTC.